This T cell receptor beta chain emerged from a study of naive and memory T cell subsets. Study results and caveats: The power law exponent of TCR abundance differed between naive and memory cells. Expression changes during T cell differentiation may affect RNA-based TCR counts.

This clonotype has a handful of counts. The target antigen is unknown. CD4 T cells were positively selected, then CD8 T cells from the CD4-negative fraction. Cells stained for CD3, CD4, CD8, CD45RA, CD27 and viability were sorted into four CD45RA/CD27 subsets. Both TRBC1 and TRBC2 were covered by a beta constant-region primer of two equimolar oligonucleotides. Four rounds of PCR amplified the ligated cDNA using nested alpha and beta constant-region primers plus SP2. TCRdb recomputed calls from the UMI-ligation and nested PCR reads with MiXCR, one row per CDR3 protein. The sample shows 120,000 or so distinct CDR3 sequences, around 35% of them seen only once. Per germline, CDR1 SGHRS and CDR2 YFSETQ. CDR3 length: 12 amino acids. The V gene lost 4 bases and the J gene lost 6 bases, with 11 bases spanning the gap.

Material: central memory CD4+ T cells from blood. The receptor was derived from a human donor in good health. The rearrangement links TRBV5-1 to TRBJ2-7, with a possible D match to TRBD1 (6 bases). The CDR3 protein is CASSTGYSEQYF. The CDR3, as DNA: TGCGCCAGCAGCACAGGGTATAGCGAGCAGTACTTC.